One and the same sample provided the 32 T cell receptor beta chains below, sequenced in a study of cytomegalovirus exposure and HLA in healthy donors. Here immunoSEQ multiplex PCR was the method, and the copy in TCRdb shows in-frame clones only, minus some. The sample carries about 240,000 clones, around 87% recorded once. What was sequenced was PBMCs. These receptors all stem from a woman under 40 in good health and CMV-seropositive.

In nucleotides, the CDR3 is TGTGCCAGCTCAATCGCAGGGGGCAGTGGCTCCTACGAGCAGTACTTC. It yields the protein CASSIAGGSGSYEQYF. The chain links TRBV18 to TRBJ2-7; 8 bases line up with TRBD1. The germline V gene encodes CDR1 KGHSH and CDR2 LQKENI. The J segment lost 0 bases and the V segment lost 5 bases, leaving 9 bases of the junction unmatched. CDR3 size: 16 residues.

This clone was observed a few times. CDR3 protein: CASSLSITGFRGGYTF. The CDR3 DNA follows: TGTGCCAGCAGTTTATCGATAACAGGGTTCAGGGGCGGCTACACCTTC. V usage is TRBV27 and J usage is TRBJ1-2; a weak D match, TRBD1 (6 bases). The germline V and J ends were trimmed by 0 bases and 8 bases, with 19 bases remaining between them. Germline CDR1 and CDR2: MNHEY and SMNVEV (reference sequence). The CDR3 runs to 16 residues.

Here the CDR3 DNA reads TGTGCCAGTAGTATTAGCGGGAGTAGGTCCTACGAGCAGTACTTC. As protein: CASSISGSRSYEQYF. The chain links TRBV19 to TRBJ2-7; TRBD2 matches at 9 bases. CDR3 size: 15 residues. Trimming at V came to 3 bases and at J to 1 base, leaving 4 bases not matched to a gene. Per the germline V gene, CDR1 is LNHDA and CDR2 is SQIVND (reference sequence).

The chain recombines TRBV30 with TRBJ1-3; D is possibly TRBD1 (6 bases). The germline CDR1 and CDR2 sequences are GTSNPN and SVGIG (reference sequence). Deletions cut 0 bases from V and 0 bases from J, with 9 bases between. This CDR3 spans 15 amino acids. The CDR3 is CAWSVGQISGNTIYF. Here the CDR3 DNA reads TGTGCCTGGAGTGTAGGACAGATCTCTGGAAACACCATATATTTT.

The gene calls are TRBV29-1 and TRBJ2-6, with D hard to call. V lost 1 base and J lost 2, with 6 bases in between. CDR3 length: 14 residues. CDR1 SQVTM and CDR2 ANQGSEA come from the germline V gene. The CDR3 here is CSVEVSPGANVLTF. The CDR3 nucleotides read TGCAGCGTTGAAGTGAGTCCTGGGGCCAACGTCCTGACTTTC.

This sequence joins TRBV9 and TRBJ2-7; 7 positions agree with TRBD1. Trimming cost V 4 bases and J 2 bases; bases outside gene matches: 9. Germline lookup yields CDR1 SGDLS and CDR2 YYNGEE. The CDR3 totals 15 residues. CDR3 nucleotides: TGTGCCAGCAGCCTCAATTTGGGACAGACCTACGAGCAGTACTTC. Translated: CASSLNLGQTYEQYF.

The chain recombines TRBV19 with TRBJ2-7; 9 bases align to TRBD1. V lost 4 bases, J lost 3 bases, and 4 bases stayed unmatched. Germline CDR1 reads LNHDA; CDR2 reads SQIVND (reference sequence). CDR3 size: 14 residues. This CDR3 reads CASSTRQGVYEQYF. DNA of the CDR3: TGTGCCAGTAGTACTCGACAGGGGGTCTACGAGCAGTACTTC. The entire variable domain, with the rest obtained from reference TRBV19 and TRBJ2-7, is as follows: DGGITQSPKYLFRKEGQNVTLSCEQNLNHDAMYWYRQDPGQGLRLIYYSQIVNDFQKGDIAEGYSVSREKKESFPLTVTSAQKNPTAFYLCASSTRQGVYEQYFGPGTRLTVT.

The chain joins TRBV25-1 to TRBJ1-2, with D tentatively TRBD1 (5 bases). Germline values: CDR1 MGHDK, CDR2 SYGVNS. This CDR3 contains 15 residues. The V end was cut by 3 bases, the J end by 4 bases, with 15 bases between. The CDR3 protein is CASSDLRGGTYGYTF. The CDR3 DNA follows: TGTGCCAGCAGTGACCTCCGTGGAGGGACCTATGGCTACACCTTC.

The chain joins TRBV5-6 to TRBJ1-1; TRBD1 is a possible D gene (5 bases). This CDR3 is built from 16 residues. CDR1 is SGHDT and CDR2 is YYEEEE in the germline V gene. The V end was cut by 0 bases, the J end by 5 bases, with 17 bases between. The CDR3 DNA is TGTGCCAGCAGCTTGGCCGTGTGGGGGGTGGGTACTGAAGCTTTCTTT. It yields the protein CASSLAVWGVGTEAFF.

The CDR3 nucleotides read TGTGCCAGCAGCTTAGTGGGGACAGGGATTCACGAGCAGTACTTC. This translates into CASSLVGTGIHEQYF. The chain uses TRBV7-8 and TRBJ2-7; 9 bases line up with TRBD1. After removal of 1 base from V and 5 bases from J, the junction contained 6 bases not matched to a gene. The CDR3 extends over 15 amino acids. Germline V CDR1 and CDR2: SGHVS, FQNEAQ.

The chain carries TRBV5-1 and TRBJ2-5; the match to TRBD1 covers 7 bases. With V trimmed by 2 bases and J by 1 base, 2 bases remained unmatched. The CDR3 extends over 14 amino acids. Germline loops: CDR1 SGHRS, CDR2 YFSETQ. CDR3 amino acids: CASSFRDSQETQYF. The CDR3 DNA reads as TGCGCCAGCAGCTTTAGGGACAGCCAAGAGACCCAGTACTTC.

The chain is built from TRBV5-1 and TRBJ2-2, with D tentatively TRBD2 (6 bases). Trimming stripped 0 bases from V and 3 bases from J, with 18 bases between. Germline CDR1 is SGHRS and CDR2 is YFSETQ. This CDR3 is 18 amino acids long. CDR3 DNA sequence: TGCGCCAGCAGCTTGGCCCTTTTACGGGAGCGGGACACCGGGGAGCTGTTTTTT. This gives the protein CASSLALLRERDTGELFF.

The CDR3 loop reads CASSIDVYISSTDTQYF. The CDR3 nucleotides read TGTGCCAGTAGTATAGATGTGTATATATCTAGCACAGATACGCAGTATTTT. The chain uses TRBV19 and TRBJ2-3; D unclear. This CDR3 is built from 17 residues. Germline V gene sequence: CDR1 LNHDA, CDR2 SQIVND (reference sequence). Trimming pared 0 bases from V and 0 bases from J, leaving 13 bases between.

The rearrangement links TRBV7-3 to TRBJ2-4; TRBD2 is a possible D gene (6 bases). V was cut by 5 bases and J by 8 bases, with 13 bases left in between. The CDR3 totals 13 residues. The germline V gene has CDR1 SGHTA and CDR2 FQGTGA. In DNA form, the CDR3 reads TGTGCCAGCAGCCCCGCCTCGGGGGACATTCAGTACTTC. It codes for CASSPASGDIQYF.

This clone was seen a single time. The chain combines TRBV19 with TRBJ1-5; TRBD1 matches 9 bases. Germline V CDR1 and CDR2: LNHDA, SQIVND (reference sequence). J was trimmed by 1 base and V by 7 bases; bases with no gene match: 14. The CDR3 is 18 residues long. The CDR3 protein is CASNKGQGGIMSNQPQHF. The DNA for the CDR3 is TGTGCCAGTAATAAGGGACAGGGCGGGATAATGAGCAATCAGCCCCAGCATTTT.

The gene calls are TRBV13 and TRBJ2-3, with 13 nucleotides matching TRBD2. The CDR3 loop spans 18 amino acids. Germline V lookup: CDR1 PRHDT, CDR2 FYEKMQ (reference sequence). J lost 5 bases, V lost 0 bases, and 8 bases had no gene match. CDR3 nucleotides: TGTGCCAGCAGCTTAGGCACCGGACTAGCGGGAGATGGAGATACGCAGTATTTT. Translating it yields CASSLGTGLAGDGDTQYF. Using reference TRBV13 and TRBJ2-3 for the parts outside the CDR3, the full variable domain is AAGVIQSPRHLIKEKRETATLKCYPIPRHDTVYWYQQGPGQDPQFLISFYEKMQSDKGSIPDRFSAQQFSDYHSELNMSSLELGDSALYFCASSLGTGLAGDGDTQYFGPGTRLTVL.

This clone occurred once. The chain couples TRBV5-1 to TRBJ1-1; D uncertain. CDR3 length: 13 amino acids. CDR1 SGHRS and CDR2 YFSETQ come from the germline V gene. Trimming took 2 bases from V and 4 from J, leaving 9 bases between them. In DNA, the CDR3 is TGCGCCAGCAGCTTCGAGGGTTCCACTGAAGCTTTCTTT. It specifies CASSFEGSTEAFF.

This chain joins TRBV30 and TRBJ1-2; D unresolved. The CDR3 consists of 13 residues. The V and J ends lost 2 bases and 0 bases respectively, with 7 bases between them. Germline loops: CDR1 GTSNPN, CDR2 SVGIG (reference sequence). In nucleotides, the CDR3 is TGTGCCTGGAGTCCCGGTCCTAACTATGGCTACACCTTC. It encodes CAWSPGPNYGYTF.

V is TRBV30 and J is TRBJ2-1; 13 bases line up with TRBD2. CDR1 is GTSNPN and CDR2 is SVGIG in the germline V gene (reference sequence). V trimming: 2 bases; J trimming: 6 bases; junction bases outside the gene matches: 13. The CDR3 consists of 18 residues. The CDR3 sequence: CAWSRTSGSSGLRNEQFF. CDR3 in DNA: TGTGCCTGGAGTAGGACTAGCGGGAGTTCTGGGCTACGCAATGAGCAGTTCTTC. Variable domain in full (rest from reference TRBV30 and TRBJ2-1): SQTIHQWPATLVQPVGSPLSLECTVEGTSNPNLYWYRQAAGRGLQLLFYSVGIGQISSEVPQNLSASRPQDRQFILSSKKLLLSDSGFYLCAWSRTSGSSGLRNEQFFGPGTRLTVL.

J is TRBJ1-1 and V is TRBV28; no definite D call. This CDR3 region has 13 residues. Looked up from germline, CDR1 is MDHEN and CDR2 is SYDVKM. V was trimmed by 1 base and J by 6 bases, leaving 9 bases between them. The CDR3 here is CASSLYWGAEAFF. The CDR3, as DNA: TGTGCCAGCAGTTTATACTGGGGAGCTGAAGCTTTCTTT.

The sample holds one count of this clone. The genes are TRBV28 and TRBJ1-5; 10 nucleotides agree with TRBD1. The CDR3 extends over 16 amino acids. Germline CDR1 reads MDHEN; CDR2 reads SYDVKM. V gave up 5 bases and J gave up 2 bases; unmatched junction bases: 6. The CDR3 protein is CASSRDRGSGNQPQHF. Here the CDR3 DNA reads TGTGCCAGCAGTCGGGACAGGGGCTCTGGCAATCAGCCCCAGCATTTT.

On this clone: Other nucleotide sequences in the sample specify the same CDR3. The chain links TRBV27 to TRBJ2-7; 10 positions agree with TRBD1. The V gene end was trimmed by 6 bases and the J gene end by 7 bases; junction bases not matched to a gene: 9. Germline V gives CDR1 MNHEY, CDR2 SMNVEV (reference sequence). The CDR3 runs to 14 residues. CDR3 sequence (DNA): TGTGCCAGCAGCCCCGGGACAGGGGTCTATGAGCAGTACTTC. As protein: CASSPGTGVYEQYF.

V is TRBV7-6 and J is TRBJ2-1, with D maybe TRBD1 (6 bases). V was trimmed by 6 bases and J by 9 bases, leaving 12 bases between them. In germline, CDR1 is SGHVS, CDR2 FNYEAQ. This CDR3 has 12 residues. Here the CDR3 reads CASSSGVGEQFF. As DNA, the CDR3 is TGTGCCAGCAGTTCAGGGGTTGGTGAGCAGTTCTTC.

CDR3 DNA: TGCGCCAGCAGCCCCCCCAGTCGTTCTAATGAAAAACTGTTTTTT. Its protein is CASSPPSRSNEKLFF. The chain uses TRBV4-1 and TRBJ1-4; D is ambiguous. CDR1 is MGHRA, CDR2 YSYEKL, per germline. Trimming pared 4 bases from V and 3 bases from J, leaving 12 bases between. The CDR3 is 15 amino acids.

CDR3: CASRASRGRNEQFF. CDR3 in DNA: TGCGCCAGCAGGGCGAGCCGTGGGAGGAATGAGCAGTTCTTC. The chain links TRBV4-1 to TRBJ2-1, with D possibly matching TRBD2 (6 bases). V lost 6 bases to trimming and J lost 7 bases, with 16 bases between them. Germline CDR1 reads MGHRA; CDR2 reads YSYEKL. This CDR3 has 14 amino acids.

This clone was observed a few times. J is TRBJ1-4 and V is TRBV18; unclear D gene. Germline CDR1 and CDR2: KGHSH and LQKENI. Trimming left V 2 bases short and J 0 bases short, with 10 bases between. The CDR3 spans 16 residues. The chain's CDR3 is CASSPGQAATNEKLFF. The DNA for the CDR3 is TGTGCCAGCTCACCAGGTCAGGCAGCAACTAATGAAAAACTGTTTTTT.

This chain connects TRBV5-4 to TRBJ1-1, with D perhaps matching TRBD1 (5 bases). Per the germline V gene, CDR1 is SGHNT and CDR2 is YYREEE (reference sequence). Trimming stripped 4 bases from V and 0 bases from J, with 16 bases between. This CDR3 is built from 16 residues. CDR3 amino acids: CASSPPGARMNTEAFF. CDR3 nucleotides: TGTGCCAGCAGCCCTCCTGGGGCCCGGATGAACACTGAAGCTTTCTTT.

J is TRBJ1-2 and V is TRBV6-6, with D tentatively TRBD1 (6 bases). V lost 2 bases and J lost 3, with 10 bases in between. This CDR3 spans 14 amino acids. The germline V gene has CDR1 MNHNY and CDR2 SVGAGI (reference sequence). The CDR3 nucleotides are TGTGCCAGCAGTTACGCAGGGGTCGACTATGGCTACACCTTC. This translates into CASSYAGVDYGYTF.

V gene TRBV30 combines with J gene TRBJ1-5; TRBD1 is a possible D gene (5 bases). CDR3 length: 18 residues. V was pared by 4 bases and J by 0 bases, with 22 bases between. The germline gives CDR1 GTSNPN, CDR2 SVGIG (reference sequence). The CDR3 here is CAWTCTGHRAYSNQPQHF. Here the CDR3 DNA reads TGTGCCTGGACTTGTACTGGACACCGAGCCTATAGCAATCAGCCCCAGCATTTT. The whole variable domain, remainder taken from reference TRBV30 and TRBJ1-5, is SQTIHQWPATLVQPVGSPLSLECTVEGTSNPNLYWYRQAAGRGLQLLFYSVGIGQISSEVPQNLSASRPQDRQFILSSKKLLLSDSGFYLCAWTCTGHRAYSNQPQHFGDGTRLSIL.

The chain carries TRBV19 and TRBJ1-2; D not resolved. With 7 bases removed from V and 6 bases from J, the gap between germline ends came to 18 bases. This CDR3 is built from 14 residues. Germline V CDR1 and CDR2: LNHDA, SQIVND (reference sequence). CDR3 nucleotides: TGTGCCAGTATGAGGTACGGCGCCCGGGATGGCTACACCTTC. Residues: CASMRYGARDGYTF. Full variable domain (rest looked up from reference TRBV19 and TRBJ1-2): DGGITQSPKYLFRKEGQNVTLSCEQNLNHDAMYWYRQDPGQGLRLIYYSQIVNDFQKGDIAEGYSVSREKKESFPLTVTSAQKNPTAFYLCASMRYGARDGYTFGSGTRLTVV.

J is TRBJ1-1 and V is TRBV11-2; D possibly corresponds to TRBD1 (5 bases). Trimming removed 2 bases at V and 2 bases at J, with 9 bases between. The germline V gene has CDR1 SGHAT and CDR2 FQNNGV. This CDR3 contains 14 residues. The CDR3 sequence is CASSLSGGNTEAFF. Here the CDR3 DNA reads TGTGCCAGCAGCTTATCCGGGGGTAACACTGAAGCTTTCTTT. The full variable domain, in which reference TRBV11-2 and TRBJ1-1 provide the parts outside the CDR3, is EAGVAQSPRYKIIEKRQSVAFWCNPISGHATLYWYQQILGQGPKLLIQFQNNGVVDDSQLPKDRFSAERLKGVDSTLKIQPAKLEDSAVYLCASSLSGGNTEAFFGQGTRLTVV.

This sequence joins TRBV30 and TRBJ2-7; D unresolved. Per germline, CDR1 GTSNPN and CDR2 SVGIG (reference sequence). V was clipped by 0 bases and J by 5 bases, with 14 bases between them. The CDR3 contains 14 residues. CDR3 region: CAWSVPAELDEQYF. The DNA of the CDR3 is TGTGCCTGGAGTGTACCCGCCGAGTTAGACGAGCAGTACTTC.